The 14 T cell receptor beta chains below were found in one sample sequenced in a study of blood T cell repertoires in COVID-19. Generated by immunoSEQ multiplex PCR, the TCRdb table keeps only in-frame clones and is missing some. The repertoire holds fewer than 60,000 clones, with 75% to 90% as singletons. The sequenced sample was peripheral blood. The receptors derive from a man aged 60-69 years with acute or convalescent COVID-19.

The chain is built from TRBV5-1 and TRBJ2-7; 15 nucleotides align to TRBD2. From germline, CDR1 is SGHRS and CDR2 YFSETQ. The CDR3 is 17 amino acids. V shed 1 base and J 3 bases; nucleotides not matched to a gene: 5. DNA of the CDR3: TGCGCCAGCAGCTTGTCCTGGACTAGCGGGAGGGTCTACGAGCAGTACTTC. This encodes CASSLSWTSGRVYEQYF.

The V gene is TRBV5-1, the J gene TRBJ1-2; TRBD1 matches 9 bases. The trim removed 0 bases at V and 8 bases at J, leaving 8 bases unmatched. The CDR3 totals 15 residues. CDR1 and CDR2 from the germline V gene are SGHRS and YFSETQ. CDR3 DNA sequence: TGCGCCAGCAGCTTGGATACAGGGGGCTCACTAGGCTACACCTTC. Protein: CASSLDTGGSLGYTF. Variable domain in full (rest from reference TRBV5-1 and TRBJ1-2): KAGVTQTPRYLIKTRGQQVTLSCSPISGHRSVSWYQQTPGQGLQFLFEYFSETQRNKGNFPGRFSGRQFSNSRSEMNVSTLELGDSALYLCASSLDTGGSLGYTFGSGTRLTVV.

Only a few counts were recorded for this clone. The gene calls are TRBV19 and TRBJ2-2; 13 bases line up with TRBD2. Unmatched junction bases numbered 8, after V lost 7 bases and J lost 0 bases. Germline CDR1 reads LNHDA; CDR2 reads SQIVND (reference sequence). The CDR3 loop spans 18 amino acids. CDR3 in amino acids: CASTLKGLAGTNTGELFF. The CDR3 nucleotides are TGTGCCAGTACCCTAAAGGGACTAGCGGGAACGAACACCGGGGAGCTGTTTTTT.

The chain carries TRBV28 and TRBJ1-1; D gene ambiguous. CDR1 and CDR2 from the germline V gene are MDHEN and SYDVKM. The V end lost 0 bases, the J end lost 7 bases, and 3 bases lay between the germline ends. This CDR3 has 11 amino acids. The CDR3 bases are TGTGCCAGCAGTTTATGGAGTGAAGCTTTCTTT. Translated, it gives CASSLWSEAFF.

This chain joins TRBV10-3 and TRBJ2-7, with D maybe TRBD2 (5 bases). CDR3 length: 13 residues. V gave up 11 bases and J gave up 4 bases, with 18 bases separating them. CDR1 and CDR2 from the germline V gene are ENHRY and SYGVKD. DNA for the CDR3: TGTGCCGCGGCGGGCATACCTGCTTACGAGCAGTACTTC. This sequence encodes CAAAGIPAYEQYF.

The chain links TRBV10-3 to TRBJ2-3; perhaps TRBD2 as D (6 bases). Per germline, CDR1 ENHRY and CDR2 SYGVKD. Trimming cost V 3 bases and J 6 bases, with 13 bases left between them. There are 14 residues in the CDR3. DNA of the CDR3: TGTGCCATCAGTGATGGGGGGAGCGGGGATACGCAGTATTTT. It encodes CAISDGGSGDTQYF.

The chain is built from TRBV5-1 and TRBJ1-1, with TRBD1 as a possible D gene (6 bases). This CDR3 region has 14 residues. With 3 bases removed from V and 1 base from J, the gap between germline ends came to 10 bases. Germline CDR1 SGHRS, CDR2 YFSETQ. CDR3 coding DNA: TGCGCCAGCAGCTCCTGGACAGAGAACACTGAAGCTTTCTTT. It specifies CASSSWTENTEAFF.

The chain couples TRBV27 to TRBJ1-2, with 7 bases aligning to TRBD1. The J segment lost 4 bases and the V segment lost 1 base, leaving 6 bases of the junction unmatched. CDR1 is MNHEY, CDR2 SMNVEV, per germline (reference sequence). The CDR3 is made up of 15 amino acids. CDR3 protein: CASSLFPGGGYGYTF. Written as DNA, the CDR3 is TGTGCCAGCAGTTTATTCCCAGGGGGTGGCTATGGCTACACCTTC.

The V and J genes are TRBV18 and TRBJ1-3; TRBD1 is a possible D gene (5 bases). CDR1 KGHSH and CDR2 LQKENI come from the germline V gene. The CDR3 has 16 amino acids. The germline V and J ends were trimmed by 3 bases and 4 bases, with 16 bases remaining between them. For the CDR3, the DNA is TGTGCCAGCTCACCCCGAGCCGACAGAGTCGGAAACACCATATATTTT. Translating it yields CASSPRADRVGNTIYF.

The chain uses TRBV29-1 and TRBJ2-3; D is perhaps TRBD1 (5 bases). Trimming removed 4 bases at V and 4 bases at J, with 12 bases between. Germline CDR1 reads SQVTM; CDR2 reads ANQGSEA. The CDR3 contains 13 residues. The CDR3 nucleotides are TGCAGCGTTGGCCCGCAGGGTGCAGATACGCAGTATTTT. Translating it yields CSVGPQGADTQYF.

The rearrangement uses TRBV25-1 and TRBJ1-5; TRBD1 is a possible D gene (6 bases). This CDR3 region has 15 residues. V lost 4 bases, J lost 0 bases, and 10 bases lay in between. Germline CDR1 and CDR2: MGHDK and SYGVNS. The CDR3 DNA sequence: TGTGCCAGCAGTGCGACAGGCCCTAGCAATCAGCCCCAGCATTTT. Translated: CASSATGPSNQPQHF.

V gene TRBV24-1 combines with J gene TRBJ2-1; possible D gene TRBD1, 8 bases. The CDR3 spans 15 residues. V lost 4 bases and J lost 10, with 19 bases in between. The germline gives CDR1 KGHDR, CDR2 SFDVKD. This chain's CDR3 is CATSESGGAGREQFF. DNA of the CDR3: TGTGCCACCAGTGAGTCAGGGGGCGCCGGGAGGGAGCAGTTCTTC.

Here the CDR3 reads CASSVSVWSGELFF. In nucleotides, the CDR3 is TGTGCCAGCAGCGTCTCAGTTTGGAGCGGGGAGCTGTTTTTT. V gene TRBV7-2 combines with J gene TRBJ2-2; D is ambiguous. The length of the CDR3 is 14 residues. In germline, CDR1 is SGHTA, CDR2 FQGNSA. The V and J ends lost 5 bases and 7 bases respectively, with 14 bases between them.

This chain links TRBV28 with TRBJ1-2; D possibly corresponds to TRBD1 (6 bases). V lost 8 bases and J 4 bases, leaving 14 bases between the germline ends. Germline CDR1 and CDR2: MDHEN and SYDVKM. CDR3 length equals 13 residues. Here the CDR3 reads CASLGADGYGYTF. CDR3 DNA: TGTGCCAGCCTGGGGGCGGATGGCTATGGCTACACCTTC.